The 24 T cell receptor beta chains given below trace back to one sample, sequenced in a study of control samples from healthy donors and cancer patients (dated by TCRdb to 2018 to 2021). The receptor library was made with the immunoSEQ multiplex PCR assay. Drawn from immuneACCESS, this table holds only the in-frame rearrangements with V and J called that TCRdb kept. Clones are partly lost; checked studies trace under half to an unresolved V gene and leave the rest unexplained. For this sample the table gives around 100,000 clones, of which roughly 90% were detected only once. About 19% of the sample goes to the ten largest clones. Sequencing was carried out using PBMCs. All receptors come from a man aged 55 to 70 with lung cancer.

CDR3 nucleotides: TGTGCCAGCAGCTTACAAGGCCCGCAGAACACTGAAGCTTTCTTT. Translated: CASSLQGPQNTEAFF. The rearrangement joins TRBV6-2 or TRBV6-3 to TRBJ1-1, with D hard to call. The V end lost 6 bases, the J end lost 1 base, and 15 bases lay between the germline ends. CDR3 length: 15 residues. Germline V lookup: CDR1 MNHEY, CDR2 SVGEGT.

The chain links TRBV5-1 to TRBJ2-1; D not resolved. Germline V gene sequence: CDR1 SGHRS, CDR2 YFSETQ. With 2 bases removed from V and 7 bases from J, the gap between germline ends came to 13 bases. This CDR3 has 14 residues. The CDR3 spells CASSLDGSANEQFF. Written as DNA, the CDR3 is TGCGCCAGCAGCTTAGATGGCAGCGCTAATGAGCAGTTCTTC.

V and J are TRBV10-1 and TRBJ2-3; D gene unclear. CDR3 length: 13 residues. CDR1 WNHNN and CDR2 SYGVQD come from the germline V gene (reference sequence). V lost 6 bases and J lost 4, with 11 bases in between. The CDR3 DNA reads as TGCGCCAGCAGGAGAACTGGGGCAGATACGCAGTATTTT. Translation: CASRRTGADTQYF.

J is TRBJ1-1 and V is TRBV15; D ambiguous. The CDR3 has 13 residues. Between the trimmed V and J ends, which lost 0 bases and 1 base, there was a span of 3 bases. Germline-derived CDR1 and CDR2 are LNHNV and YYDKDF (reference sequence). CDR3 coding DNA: TGTGCCACCAGCAGAGAGGGGAACACTGAAGCTTTCTTT. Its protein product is CATSREGNTEAFF.

CDR3 nucleotide sequence: TGTGCCAGCAGCCTCGGGACAGGGTTGCATGAGCAGTTCTTC. This codes for CASSLGTGLHEQFF. V and J are TRBV3-1 (or the pseudogene TRBV3-2) and TRBJ2-1; 9 bases map to TRBD1. V lost 4 bases, J lost 8 bases, and 6 bases stayed unmatched. Germline V CDR1 and CDR2: LGHDT, YNNKEL (reference sequence). The CDR3 spans 14 residues.

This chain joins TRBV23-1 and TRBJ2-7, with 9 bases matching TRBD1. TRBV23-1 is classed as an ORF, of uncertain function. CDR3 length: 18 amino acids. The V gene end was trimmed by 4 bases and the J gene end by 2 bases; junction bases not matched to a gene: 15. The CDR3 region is CASSLLNVIGQGTYEQYF. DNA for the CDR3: TGCGCCAGCAGTCTCTTGAACGTGATTGGACAGGGGACCTACGAGCAGTACTTC.

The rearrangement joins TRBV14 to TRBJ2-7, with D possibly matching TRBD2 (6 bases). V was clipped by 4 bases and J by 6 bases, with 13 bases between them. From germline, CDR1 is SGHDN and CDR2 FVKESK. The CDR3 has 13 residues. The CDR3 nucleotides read TGTGCCAGCAGCCGGGGCAGCGGGTTCGAGCAGTACGTC. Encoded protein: CASSRGSGFEQYV.

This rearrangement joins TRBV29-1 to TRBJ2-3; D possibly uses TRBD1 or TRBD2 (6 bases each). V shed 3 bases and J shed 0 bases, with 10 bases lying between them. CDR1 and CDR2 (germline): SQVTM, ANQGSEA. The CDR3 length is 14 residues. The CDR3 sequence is CSVDGGASTDTQYF. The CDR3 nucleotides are TGCAGCGTTGACGGGGGCGCTAGCACAGATACGCAGTATTTT.

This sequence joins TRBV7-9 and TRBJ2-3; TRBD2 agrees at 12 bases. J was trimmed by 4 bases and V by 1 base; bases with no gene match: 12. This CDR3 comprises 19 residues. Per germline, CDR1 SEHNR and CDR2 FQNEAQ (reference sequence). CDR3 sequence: CASSLVALAGGRLADTQYF. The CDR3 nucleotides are TGTGCCAGCAGCTTAGTGGCACTAGCGGGGGGTCGCCTAGCAGATACGCAGTATTTT.

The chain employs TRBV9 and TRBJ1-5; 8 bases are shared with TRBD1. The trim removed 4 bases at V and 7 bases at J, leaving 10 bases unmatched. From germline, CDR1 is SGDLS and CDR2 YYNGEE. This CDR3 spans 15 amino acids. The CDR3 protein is CASSKTGGINQPQHF. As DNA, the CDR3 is TGTGCCAGCAGCAAAACAGGGGGGATAAACCAGCCCCAGCATTTT.

CDR3 DNA sequence: TGCAGCGTAGTACAGGGAAGCAATCAGCCCCAGCATTTT. Protein: CSVVQGSNQPQHF. The chain joins TRBV29-1 to TRBJ1-5, with D perhaps TRBD1 (6 bases). Trimming removed 6 bases from V and 1 base from J, with 10 bases in between. The CDR3 length is 13 residues. Looked up from germline, CDR1 is SQVTM and CDR2 is ANQGSEA.

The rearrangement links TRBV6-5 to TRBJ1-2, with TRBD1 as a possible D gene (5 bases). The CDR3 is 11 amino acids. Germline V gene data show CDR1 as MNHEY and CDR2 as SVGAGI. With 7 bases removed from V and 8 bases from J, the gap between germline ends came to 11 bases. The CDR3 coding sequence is TGTGCCAGCACCGACAGTAGGGGCTACACCTTC. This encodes CASTDSRGYTF.

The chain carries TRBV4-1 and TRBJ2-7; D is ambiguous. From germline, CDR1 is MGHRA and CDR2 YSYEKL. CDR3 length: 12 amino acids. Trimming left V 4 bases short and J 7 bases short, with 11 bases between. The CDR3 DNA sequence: TGCGCCAGCAGCCTAAGTAAAGGAGAGCAGTACTTC. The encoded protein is CASSLSKGEQYF.

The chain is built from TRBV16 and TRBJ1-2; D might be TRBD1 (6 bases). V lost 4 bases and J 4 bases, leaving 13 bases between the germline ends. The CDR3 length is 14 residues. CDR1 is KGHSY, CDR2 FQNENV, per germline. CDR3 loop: CASSRGQRFYGYTF. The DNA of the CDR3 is TGTGCCAGCAGCCGCGGACAGCGATTCTATGGCTACACCTTC. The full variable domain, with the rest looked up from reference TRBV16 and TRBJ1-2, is GEEVAQTPKHLVRGEGQKAKLYCAPIKGHSYVFWYQQVLKNEFKFLISFQNENVFDETGMPKERFSAKCLPNSPCSLEIQATKLEDSAVYFCASSRGQRFYGYTFGSGTRLTVV.

As DNA, the CDR3 is TGTGCCACCACCCGACAGGGCGCGGGCGAGCAGTACGTC. This codes for CATTRQGAGEQYV. The rearrangement links TRBV21-1 to TRBJ2-7; the table's D call, TRBD1, has no DNA check behind it. TRBV21-1 is tagged as a pseudogene. This CDR3 spans 13 amino acids.

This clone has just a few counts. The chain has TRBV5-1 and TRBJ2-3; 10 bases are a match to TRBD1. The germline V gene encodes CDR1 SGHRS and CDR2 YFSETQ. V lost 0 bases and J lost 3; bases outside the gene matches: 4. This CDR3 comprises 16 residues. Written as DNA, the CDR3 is TGCGCCAGCAGCTTGGGACAGGGGGCATGGACAGATACGCAGTATTTT. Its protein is CASSLGQGAWTDTQYF.

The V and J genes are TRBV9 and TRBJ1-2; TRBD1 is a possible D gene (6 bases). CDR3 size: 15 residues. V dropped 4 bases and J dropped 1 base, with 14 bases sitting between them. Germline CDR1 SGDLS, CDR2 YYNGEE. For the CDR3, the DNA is TGTGCCAGCAGCACAGGACAGAAAGTTAACTATGGCTACACCTTC. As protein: CASSTGQKVNYGYTF.

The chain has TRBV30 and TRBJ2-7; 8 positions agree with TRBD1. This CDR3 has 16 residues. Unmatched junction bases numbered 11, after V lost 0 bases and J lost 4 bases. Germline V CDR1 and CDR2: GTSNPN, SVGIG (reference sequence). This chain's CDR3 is CAWSVLRRQGKYEQYF. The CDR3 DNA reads TGTGCCTGGAGTGTCCTGAGGCGACAGGGGAAATACGAGCAGTACTTC.

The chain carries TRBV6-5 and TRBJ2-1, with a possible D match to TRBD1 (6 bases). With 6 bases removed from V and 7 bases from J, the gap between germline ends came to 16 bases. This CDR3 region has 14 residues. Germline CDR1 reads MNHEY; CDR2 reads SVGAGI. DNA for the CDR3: TGTGCCAGCAGACGTGCCTCGACAGGAAATGAGCAGTTCTTC. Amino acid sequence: CASRRASTGNEQFF.

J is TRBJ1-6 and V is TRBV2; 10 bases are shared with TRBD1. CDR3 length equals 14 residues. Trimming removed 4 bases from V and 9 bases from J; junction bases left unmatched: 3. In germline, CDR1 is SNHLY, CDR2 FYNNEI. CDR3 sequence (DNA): TGTGCCAGCAGTGCCGACAGGGGGCGTTCACCCCTCCACTTT. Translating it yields CASSADRGRSPLHF. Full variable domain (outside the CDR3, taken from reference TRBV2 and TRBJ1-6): EPEVTQTPSHQVTQMGQEVILRCVPISNHLYFYWYRQILGQKVEFLVSFYNNEISEKSEIFDDQFSVERPDGSNFTLKIRSTKLEDSAMYFCASSADRGRSPLHFGNGTRLTVT.

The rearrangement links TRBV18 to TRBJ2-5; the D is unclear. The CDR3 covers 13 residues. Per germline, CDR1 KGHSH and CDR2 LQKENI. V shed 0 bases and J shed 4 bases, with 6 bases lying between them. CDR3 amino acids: CASSPPVVETQYF. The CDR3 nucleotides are TGTGCCAGCTCACCACCGGTTGTAGAGACCCAGTACTTC.

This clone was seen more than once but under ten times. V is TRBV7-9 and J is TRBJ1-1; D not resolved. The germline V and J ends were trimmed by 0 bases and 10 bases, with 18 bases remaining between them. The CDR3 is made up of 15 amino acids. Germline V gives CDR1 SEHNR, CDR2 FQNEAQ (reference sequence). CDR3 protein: CASSLAPEPIPRAFF. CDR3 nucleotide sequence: TGTGCCAGCAGCTTAGCCCCGGAACCAATCCCCCGAGCTTTCTTT.

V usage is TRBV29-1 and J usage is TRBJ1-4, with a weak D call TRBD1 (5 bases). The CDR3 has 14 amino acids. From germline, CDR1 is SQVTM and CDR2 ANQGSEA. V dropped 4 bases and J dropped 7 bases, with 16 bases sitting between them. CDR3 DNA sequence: TGCAGCGTTGTACTGAGGGGCAGTGGTGAAAAACTGTTTTTT. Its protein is CSVVLRGSGEKLFF.

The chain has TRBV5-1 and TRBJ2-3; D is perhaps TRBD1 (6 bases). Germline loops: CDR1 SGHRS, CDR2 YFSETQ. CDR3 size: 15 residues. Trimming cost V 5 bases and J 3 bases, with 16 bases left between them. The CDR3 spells CASSRRGQGTDTQYF. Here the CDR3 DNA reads TGCGCCAGCAGTCGGCGAGGGCAGGGGACAGATACGCAGTATTTT.